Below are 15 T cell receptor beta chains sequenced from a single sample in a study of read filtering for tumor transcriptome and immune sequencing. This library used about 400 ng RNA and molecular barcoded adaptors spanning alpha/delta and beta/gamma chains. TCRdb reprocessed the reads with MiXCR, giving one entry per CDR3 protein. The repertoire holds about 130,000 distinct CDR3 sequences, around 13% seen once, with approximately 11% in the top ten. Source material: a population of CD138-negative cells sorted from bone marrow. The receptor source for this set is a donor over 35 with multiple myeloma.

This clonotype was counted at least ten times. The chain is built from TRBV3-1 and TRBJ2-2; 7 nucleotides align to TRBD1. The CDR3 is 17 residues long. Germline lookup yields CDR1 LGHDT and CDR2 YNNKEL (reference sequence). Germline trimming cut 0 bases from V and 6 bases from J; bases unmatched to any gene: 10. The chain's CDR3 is CASSQDSRTGVAGELFF. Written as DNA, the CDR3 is TGTGCCAGCAGCCAAGATTCCCGGACAGGAGTAGCCGGGGAGCTGTTTTTT.

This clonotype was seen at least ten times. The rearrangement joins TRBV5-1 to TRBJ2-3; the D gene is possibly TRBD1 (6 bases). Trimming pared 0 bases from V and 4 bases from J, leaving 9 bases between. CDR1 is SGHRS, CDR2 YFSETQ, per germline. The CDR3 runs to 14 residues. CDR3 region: CASSLAQGSDTQYF. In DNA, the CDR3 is TGCGCCAGCAGCTTGGCCCAGGGGTCAGATACGCAGTATTTT.

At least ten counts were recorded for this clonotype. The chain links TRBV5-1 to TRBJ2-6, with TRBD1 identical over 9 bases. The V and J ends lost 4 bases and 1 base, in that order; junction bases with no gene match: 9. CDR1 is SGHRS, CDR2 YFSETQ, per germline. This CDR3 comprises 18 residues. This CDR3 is CASSGGDRVSSGANVLTF. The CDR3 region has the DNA TGCGCCAGCAGCGGGGGGGACAGGGTTTCGTCTGGGGCCAACGTCCTGACTTTC.

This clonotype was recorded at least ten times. The CDR3 loop reads CASSYLAGATGELFF. The CDR3 nucleotides are TGTGCCAGCAGTTACCTAGCGGGGGCCACCGGGGAGCTGTTTTTT. J is TRBJ2-2 and V is TRBV6-2 or TRBV6-3, with 10 nucleotides matching TRBD2. Germline CDR1 is MNHEY and CDR2 is SVGEGT. The CDR3 has 15 amino acids. J lost 4 bases, V lost 2 bases, and 1 base had no gene match.

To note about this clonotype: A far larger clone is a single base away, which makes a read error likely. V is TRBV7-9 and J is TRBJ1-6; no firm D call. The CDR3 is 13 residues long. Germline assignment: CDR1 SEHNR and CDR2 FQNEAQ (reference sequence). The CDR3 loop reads CASSPFDTGETFF. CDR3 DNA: TGTGCCAGCAGCCCCTTCGACACGGGTGAAACTTTCTTT. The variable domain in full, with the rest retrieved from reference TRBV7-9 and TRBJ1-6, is DTGVSQNPRHKITKRGQNVTFRCDPISEHNRLYWYRQTLGQGPEFLTYFQNEAQLEKSRLLSDRFSAERPKGSFSTLEIQRTEQGDSAMYLCASSPFDTGETFFGNGTRLTVT.

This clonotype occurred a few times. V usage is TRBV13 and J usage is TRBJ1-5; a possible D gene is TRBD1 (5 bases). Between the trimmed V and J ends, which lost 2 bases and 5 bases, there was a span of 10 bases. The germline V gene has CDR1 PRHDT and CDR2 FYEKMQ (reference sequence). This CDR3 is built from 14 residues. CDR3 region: CASSLRGAHQPQHF. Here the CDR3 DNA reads TGTGCCAGCAGCTTAAGAGGGGCTCATCAGCCCCAGCATTTT.

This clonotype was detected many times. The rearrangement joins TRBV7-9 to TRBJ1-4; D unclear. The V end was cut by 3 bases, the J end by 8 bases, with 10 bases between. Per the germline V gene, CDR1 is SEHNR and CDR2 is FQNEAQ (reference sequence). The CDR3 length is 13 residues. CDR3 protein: CASSFLNEEKLFF. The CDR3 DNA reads TGTGCCAGCAGCTTTCTGAACGAAGAAAAACTGTTTTTT.

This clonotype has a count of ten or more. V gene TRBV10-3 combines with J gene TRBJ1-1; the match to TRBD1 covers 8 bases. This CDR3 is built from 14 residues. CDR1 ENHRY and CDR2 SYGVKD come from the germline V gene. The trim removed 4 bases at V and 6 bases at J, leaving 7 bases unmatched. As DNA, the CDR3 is TGTGCCATCAGTGTAGACAGGGGAGTAGCTGAAGCTTTCTTT. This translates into CAISVDRGVAEAFF.

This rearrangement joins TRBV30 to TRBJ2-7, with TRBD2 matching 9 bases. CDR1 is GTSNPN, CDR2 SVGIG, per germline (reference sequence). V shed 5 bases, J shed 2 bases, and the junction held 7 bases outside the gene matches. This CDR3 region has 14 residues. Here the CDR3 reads CAWGSERGAYEQYF. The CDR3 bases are TGTGCCTGGGGTTCTGAGCGGGGGGCCTACGAGCAGTACTTC.

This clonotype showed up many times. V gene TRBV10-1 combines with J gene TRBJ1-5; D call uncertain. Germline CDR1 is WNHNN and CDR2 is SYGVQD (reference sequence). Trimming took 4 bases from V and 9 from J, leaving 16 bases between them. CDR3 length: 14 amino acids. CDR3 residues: CASSVVRLHRPQHF. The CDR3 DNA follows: TGCGCCAGCAGTGTCGTCCGGCTCCATCGGCCCCAGCATTTT.

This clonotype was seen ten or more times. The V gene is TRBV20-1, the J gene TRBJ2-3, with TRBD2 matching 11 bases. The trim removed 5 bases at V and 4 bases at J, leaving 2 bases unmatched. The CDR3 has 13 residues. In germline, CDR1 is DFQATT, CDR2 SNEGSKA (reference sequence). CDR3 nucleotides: TGCAGTGCTCTACTAGCGGGGGCAGATACGCAGTATTTT. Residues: CSALLAGADTQYF.

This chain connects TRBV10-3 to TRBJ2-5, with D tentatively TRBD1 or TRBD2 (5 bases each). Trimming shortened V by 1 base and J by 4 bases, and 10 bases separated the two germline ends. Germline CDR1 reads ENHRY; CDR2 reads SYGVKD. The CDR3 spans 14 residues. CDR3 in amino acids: CAISELDGTETQYF. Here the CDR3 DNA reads TGTGCCATCAGTGAGTTGGACGGGACAGAGACCCAGTACTTC.

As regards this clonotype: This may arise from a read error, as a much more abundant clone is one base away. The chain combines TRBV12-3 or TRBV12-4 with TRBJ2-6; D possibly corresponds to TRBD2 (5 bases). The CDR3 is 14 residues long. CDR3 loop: CASTLGARANVPTF. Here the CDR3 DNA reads TGTGCCAGCACCCTGGGAGCGAGAGCCAACGTCCCGACTTTC.

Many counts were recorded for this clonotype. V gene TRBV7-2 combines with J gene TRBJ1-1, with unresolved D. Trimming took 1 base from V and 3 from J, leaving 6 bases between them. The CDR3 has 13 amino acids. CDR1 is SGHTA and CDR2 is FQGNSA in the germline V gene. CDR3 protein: CASSLELDTEAFF. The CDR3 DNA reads TGTGCCAGCAGCTTAGAACTGGACACTGAAGCTTTCTTT.

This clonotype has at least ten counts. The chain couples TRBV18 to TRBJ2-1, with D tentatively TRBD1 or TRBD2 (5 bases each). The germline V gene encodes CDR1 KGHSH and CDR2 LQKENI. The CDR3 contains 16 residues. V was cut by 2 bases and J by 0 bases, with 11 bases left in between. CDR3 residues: CASSPTEGSSYNEQFF. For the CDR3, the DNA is TGTGCCAGCTCACCAACAGAGGGGTCCTCCTACAATGAGCAGTTCTTC.